The 15 T cell receptor beta chains presented below share a single source sample, sequenced in a study of CD8+ T cells in alopecia areata. Reverse transcription of extracted RNA yielded cDNA, which provided the sequencing template. Using immunoSEQ multiplex PCR, the repertoire was profiled, and TCRdb retains in-frame clones only, with some absent. The sample records around 180,000 clones, roughly 70% being singletons. Treatment defined: oral pan-JAK inhibitor, 5-10 mg twice daily. This specimen was CD4+ T cells sorted from blood, taken around week 50, from a patient treated with tofacitinib. The receptors come from a human donor with alopecia areata.

The V gene is TRBV7-9, the J gene TRBJ2-3; maybe TRBD2 (6 bases). The V and J ends lost 11 bases and 1 base respectively, with 16 bases between them. The CDR3 extends over 14 amino acids. The V gene's germline CDR1 is SEHNR and CDR2 FQNEAQ (reference sequence). CDR3 DNA sequence: TGTGCCGGTTCGACGGGGGTGCGCACAGATACGCAGTATTTT. Translating it yields CAGSTGVRTDTQYF.

This sequence joins TRBV25-1 and TRBJ1-6; no reliable D call. Germline V gene lookup returns CDR1 MGHDK and CDR2 SYGVNS. V dropped 0 bases and J dropped 7 bases, with 7 bases sitting between them. CDR3 length equals 14 residues. The CDR3 loop is CASSEYDGNSPLHF. The CDR3 DNA sequence: TGTGCCAGCAGTGAATATGACGGGAATTCACCCCTCCACTTT.

The chain uses TRBV13 and TRBJ1-1, with D possibly being TRBD1 (5 bases). V was shortened by 7 bases and J by 3 bases, with 18 bases between the two germline ends. The CDR3 has 15 amino acids. Germline V gene sequence: CDR1 PRHDT, CDR2 FYEKMQ (reference sequence). The CDR3 DNA is TGTGCCAGCACCCTGGTCGGGGGATTGGACACTGAAGCTTTCTTT. Its protein is CASTLVGGLDTEAFF. Variable domain in full (rest from reference TRBV13 and TRBJ1-1): AAGVIQSPRHLIKEKRETATLKCYPIPRHDTVYWYQQGPGQDPQFLISFYEKMQSDKGSIPDRFSAQQFSDYHSELNMSSLELGDSALYFCASTLVGGLDTEAFFGQGTRLTVV.

The chain recombines TRBV30 with TRBJ2-3; 7 bases fit TRBD1. CDR3 length: 14 amino acids. The trim removed 7 bases at V and 0 bases at J, leaving 7 bases unmatched. Looked up from germline, CDR1 is GTSNPN and CDR2 is SVGIG (reference sequence). CDR3 amino acids: CAYRGRASTDTQYF. DNA of the CDR3: TGTGCCTACAGGGGCAGAGCTAGCACAGATACGCAGTATTTT.

As to this clone: Other DNA sequences in this sample translate to the same CDR3. The chain joins TRBV10-3 to TRBJ2-5; possibly TRBD2 for D (6 bases). With 4 bases removed from V and 5 bases from J, the gap between germline ends came to 11 bases. CDR1 and CDR2 from the germline V gene are ENHRY and SYGVKD. This CDR3 comprises 13 residues. As DNA, the CDR3 is TGTGCCATCAGTGCCGGGGCGGGGGAGACCCAGTACTTC. Its protein is CAISAGAGETQYF.

The chain is built from TRBV15 and TRBJ2-7, with 14 positions matching TRBD2. CDR3 length: 18 residues. Germline CDR1 and CDR2: LNHNV and YYDKDF (reference sequence). Germline trimming cut 0 bases from V and 6 bases from J; bases unmatched to any gene: 10. For the CDR3, the DNA is TGTGCCACCAGCAGAGATCGGTCTAGGGGACTAGCGGGGGTCGAGCAGTACTTC. Translated: CATSRDRSRGLAGVEQYF.

The chain is built from TRBV9 and TRBJ1-1; D uncertain. Germline lookup yields CDR1 SGDLS and CDR2 YYNGEE. V was trimmed by 2 bases and J by 4 bases, leaving 9 bases between them. The CDR3 covers 13 residues. The CDR3 nucleotides are TGTGCCAGCAGCGTGATGGACGGCACTGAAGCTTTCTTT. Translated, it gives CASSVMDGTEAFF.

The chain recombines TRBV19 with TRBJ1-4; TRBD1 is a possible D gene (5 bases). The germline gives CDR1 LNHDA, CDR2 SQIVND (reference sequence). V was shortened by 7 bases and J by 10 bases, with 13 bases between the two germline ends. The CDR3 has 12 amino acids. CDR3 amino acids: CASNRGGVKLFF. The CDR3 DNA is TGTGCCAGTAATCGGGGCGGTGTAAAACTGTTTTTT.

This clone is a singleton in its sample. The chain couples TRBV4-3 to TRBJ2-1, with D tentatively TRBD2 (6 bases). This CDR3 spans 16 amino acids. Between the trimmed V and J ends, which lost 4 bases and 8 bases, there was a span of 21 bases. Germline CDR1 and CDR2: LGHNA and YSLEER. CDR3 DNA sequence: TGCGCCAGCAGCCGAGATATCCGACTAGGTAGGGATGAGCAGTTCTTC. Translation: CASSRDIRLGRDEQFF.

The chain is built from TRBV5-1 and TRBJ1-1, with no clear D. From germline, CDR1 is SGHRS and CDR2 YFSETQ. CDR3 length: 15 amino acids. Trimming stripped 10 bases from V and 5 bases from J, with 24 bases between. The CDR3 spells CASRRAPESETEAFF. CDR3 bases: TGCGCCTCTCGTAGGGCCCCGGAATCGGAAACTGAAGCTTTCTTT.

The rearrangement links TRBV30 to TRBJ2-7; TRBD1 agrees at 7 bases. CDR1 is GTSNPN and CDR2 is SVGIG in the germline V gene (reference sequence). V shed 6 bases and J 3 bases; nucleotides not matched to a gene: 5. This CDR3 spans 12 amino acids. CDR3 nucleotide sequence: TGTGCCTGCCTCGGGACAGACTACGAGCAGTACTTC. The encoded protein is CACLGTDYEQYF.

The chain combines TRBV30 with TRBJ2-7, with D unresolved. V lost 1 base and J 3 bases, leaving 4 bases between the germline ends. This CDR3 has 11 residues. Germline V gene sequence: CDR1 GTSNPN, CDR2 SVGIG (reference sequence). The CDR3 protein is CAWSDRYEQYF. The CDR3 DNA reads TGTGCCTGGAGTGACCGCTACGAGCAGTACTTC.

The V and J genes are TRBV9 and TRBJ2-4; D uncertain. CDR3 length: 15 residues. Trimming cost V 1 base and J 3 bases, with 11 bases left between them. The germline V gene has CDR1 SGDLS and CDR2 YYNGEE. As DNA, the CDR3 is TGTGCCAGCAGCGTATCCCCCTTGGGCAAAAACATTCAGTACTTC. This sequence encodes CASSVSPLGKNIQYF.

This chain connects TRBV5-1 to TRBJ2-5; D remains ambiguous. The CDR3 runs 10 residues. Trimming took off 0 bases at V and 6 bases at J, with 0 bases between the two ends. CDR1 SGHRS and CDR2 YFSETQ come from the germline V gene. This CDR3 reads CASSLETQYF. The CDR3 nucleotides are TGCGCCAGCAGCTTGGAGACCCAGTACTTC.

This clone was recorded a few times. The J gene is TRBJ2-1, the V gene TRBV29-1; 7 bases fit TRBD1. Trimming took 5 bases from V and 7 from J; bases not matched to a gene: 8. Germline assignment: CDR1 SQVTM and CDR2 ANQGSEA. This CDR3 has 13 amino acids. CDR3 sequence: CSVSTGSWNEQFF. The CDR3 DNA is TGCAGCGTTTCGACAGGGAGTTGGAATGAGCAGTTCTTC.